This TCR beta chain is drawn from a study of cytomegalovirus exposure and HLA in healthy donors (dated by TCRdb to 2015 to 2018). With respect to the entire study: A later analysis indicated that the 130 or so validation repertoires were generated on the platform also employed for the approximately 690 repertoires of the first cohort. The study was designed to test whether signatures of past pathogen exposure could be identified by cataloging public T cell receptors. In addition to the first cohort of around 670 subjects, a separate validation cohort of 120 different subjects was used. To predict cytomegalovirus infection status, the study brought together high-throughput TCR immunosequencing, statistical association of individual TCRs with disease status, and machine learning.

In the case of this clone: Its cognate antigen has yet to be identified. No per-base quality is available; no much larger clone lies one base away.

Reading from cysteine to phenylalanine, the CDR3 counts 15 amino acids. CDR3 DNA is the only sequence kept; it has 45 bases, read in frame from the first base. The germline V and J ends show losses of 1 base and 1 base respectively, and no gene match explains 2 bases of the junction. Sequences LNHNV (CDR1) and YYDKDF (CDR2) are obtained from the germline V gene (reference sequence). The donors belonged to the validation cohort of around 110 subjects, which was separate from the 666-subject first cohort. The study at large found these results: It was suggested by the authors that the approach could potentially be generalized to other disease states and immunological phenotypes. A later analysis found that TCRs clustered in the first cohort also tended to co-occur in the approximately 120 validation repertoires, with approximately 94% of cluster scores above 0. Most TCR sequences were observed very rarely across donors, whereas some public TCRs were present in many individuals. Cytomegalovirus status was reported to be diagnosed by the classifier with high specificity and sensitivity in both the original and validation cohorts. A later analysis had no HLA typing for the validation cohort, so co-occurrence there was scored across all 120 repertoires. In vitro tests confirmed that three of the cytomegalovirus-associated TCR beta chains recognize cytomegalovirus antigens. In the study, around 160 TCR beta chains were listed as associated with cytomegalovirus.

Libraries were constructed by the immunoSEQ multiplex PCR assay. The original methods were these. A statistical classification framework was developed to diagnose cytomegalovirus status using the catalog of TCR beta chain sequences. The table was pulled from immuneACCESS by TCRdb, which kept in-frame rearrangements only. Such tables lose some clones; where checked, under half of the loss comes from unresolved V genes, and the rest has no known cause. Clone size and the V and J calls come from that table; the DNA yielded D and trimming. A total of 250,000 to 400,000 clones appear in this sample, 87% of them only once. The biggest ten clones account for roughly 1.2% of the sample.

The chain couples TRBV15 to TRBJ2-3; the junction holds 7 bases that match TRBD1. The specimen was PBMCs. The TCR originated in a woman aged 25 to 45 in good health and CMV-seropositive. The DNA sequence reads TGTGCCACCAGCAGAGTTGACAGGGGCACAGATACGCAGTATTTT. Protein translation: CATSRVDRGTDTQYF.